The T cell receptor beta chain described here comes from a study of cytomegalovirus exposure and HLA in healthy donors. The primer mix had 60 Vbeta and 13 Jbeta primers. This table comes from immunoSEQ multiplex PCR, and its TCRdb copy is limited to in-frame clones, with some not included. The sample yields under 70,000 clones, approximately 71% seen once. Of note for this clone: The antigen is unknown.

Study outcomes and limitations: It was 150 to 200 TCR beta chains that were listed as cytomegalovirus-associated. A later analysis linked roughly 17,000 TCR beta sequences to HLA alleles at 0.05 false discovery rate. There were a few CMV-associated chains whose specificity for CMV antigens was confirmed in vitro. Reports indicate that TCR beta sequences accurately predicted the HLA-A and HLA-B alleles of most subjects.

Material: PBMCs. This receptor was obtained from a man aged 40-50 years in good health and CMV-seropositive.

The CDR3 sequence: CASSFSSGGGDTQYF. In DNA, the CDR3 is TGCGCCAGCAGCTTCTCTAGCGGGGGGGGAGATACGCAGTATTTT. V is TRBV5-1 and J is TRBJ2-3, with 12 positions matching TRBD2. CDR1 and CDR2 from the germline V gene are SGHRS and YFSETQ. J was trimmed by 5 bases and V by 2 bases; bases with no gene match: 3. The CDR3 is made up of 15 amino acids.